This T cell receptor (beta chain) emerged from a study of molecular identifiers for immune sequencing clone quantification. Preparation of the bulk TCR libraries relied on previously described methods and listed TCR primers. TCRdb independently ran MiXCR on the PCR reads; one entry per CDR3 protein. The sample holds about half a million distinct CDR3 sequences, roughly 23% seen once. The TCR comes from a human donor in good health. Some libraries in this study had Jurkat cell RNA spiked in. Sequenced sample: naive CD8+ T cells from blood, with Jurkat cell RNA spiked in. The subset is: FACS-sorted CD8+CD4-CCR7+CD45RA+ naive T cells.

CDR3 region: CASRDETFVADEQYF. As DNA, the CDR3 is TGTGCCAGCAGAGACGAGACGTTCGTAGCAGACGAGCAGTACTTC. This rearrangement joins TRBV28 to TRBJ2-7; D is ambiguous. Germline lookup yields CDR1 MDHEN and CDR2 SYDVKM. V lost 6 bases and J lost 5, with 20 bases in between. The CDR3 covers 15 residues.